A single sample gave rise to the 7 T cell receptor beta chains below, sequenced in a study of kidney transplant recipient with SARS-CoV-2 infection. In TCRdb, the reads were re-called with MiXCR into one record per CDR3 protein. The sample holds under 300,000 distinct CDR3 sequences; less than 35% are singletons and the top ten take around 7.8%. Sequencing was performed on a blood sample, taken at baseline and on day 111 from a kidney transplant recipient. The source of these receptors is a male patient aged 30 to 39 who had COVID-19 and was a kidney transplant recipient. The graft donor may be the source of some T cells.

This clonotype was found many times. The V call is TRBV6-6, the J call TRBJ2-2, with 9 bases identical to TRBD2. The CDR3 extends over 15 amino acids. The germline V gene has CDR1 MNHNY and CDR2 SVGAGI (reference sequence). The trim removed 5 bases at V and 2 bases at J, leaving 3 bases unmatched. CDR3 protein: CASSASGANTGELFF. The DNA of the CDR3 is TGTGCCAGCAGTGCTAGCGGGGCCAACACCGGGGAGCTGTTTTTT.

The sample holds one count of this clonotype. Mismatch with germline at one junction end may stem from a read error. The J gene is TRBJ1-3, the V gene TRBV30; a possible D gene is TRBD1 (5 bases). The CDR3 is 15 amino acids. Per germline, CDR1 GTSNPN and CDR2 SVGIG (reference sequence). The CDR3 region is CAWSEVGGTGNTIHF. In DNA form, the CDR3 reads TGTGCCTGGAGTGAGGTGGGGGGAACTGGAAACACCATACATTTT.

As for this clonotype: Given a far larger clone just one base away, this is likely a sequencing read error. The chain links TRBV6-5 to TRBJ2-7; D remains unclear. Germline V gene lookup returns CDR1 MNHEY and CDR2 SVGAGI. V lost 2 bases to trimming and J lost 2 bases, with 10 bases between them. The CDR3 is made up of 14 amino acids. CDR3 bases: TGTGCCAGCAGTTACGTCGACGAAGCCTACGAGCAGTACTTC. Its protein product is CASSYVDEAYEQYF.

Remarks on this clonotype: This sequence may be a read error, since a much larger clone differs from it by one base. This chain joins TRBV5-1 and TRBJ2-7; 7 bases are a match to TRBD1. Germline trimming cut 3 bases from V and 6 bases from J; bases unmatched to any gene: 12. Germline V gene lookup returns CDR1 SGHRS and CDR2 YFSETQ. This CDR3 contains 15 residues. In DNA form, the CDR3 reads TGCGCCAGCAGCTCGACAGGGAATACTCCCTGCGAGCAGTACTTC. It translates to CASSSTGNTPCEQYF.

This clonotype was seen a handful of times. A much more abundant neighbour one base away suggests this may be a read error. This chain uses TRBV6-5 with TRBJ1-4; 8 bases line up with TRBD1. Germline lookup yields CDR1 MNHEY and CDR2 SVGAGI. This CDR3 spans 16 amino acids. J was trimmed by 4 bases and V by 6 bases; bases with no gene match: 10. The CDR3 loop is CASSRTGRGGNEKLFF. The CDR3 DNA reads as TGTGCCAGCAGCCGGACAGGGAGGGGAGGTAATGAAAAACTGTTTTTT.

This clonotype has ten or more counts. The chain joins TRBV16 to TRBJ1-2, with D uncertain. Germline CDR1 KGHSY, CDR2 FQNENV. The CDR3 spans 17 residues. V lost 5 bases, J lost 4 bases, and 23 bases lay in between. The CDR3 region has the DNA TGTGCCAGCAGCATACTATGGGTCGTTAGAAAGACCTATGGCTACACCTTC. Amino acid sequence: CASSILWVVRKTYGYTF. Combining the CDR3 with reference TRBV16 and TRBJ1-2 gives the whole variable domain GEEVAQTPKHLVRGEGQKAKLYCAPIKGHSYVFWYQQVLKNEFKFLISFQNENVFDETGMPKERFSAKCLPNSPCSLEIQATKLEDSAVYFCASSILWVVRKTYGYTFGSGTRLTVV.

The chain links TRBV4-1 to TRBJ2-3, with D unresolved. Germline V lookup: CDR1 MGHRA, CDR2 YSYEKL. The CDR3 has 16 residues. V lost 8 bases and J 1 base, leaving 19 bases between the germline ends. The CDR3, as DNA: TGCGCCAGCGGCAAAGAGAGGAGTGGGGGCACAGATACGCAGTATTTT. It yields the protein CASGKERSGGTDTQYF.